This entry lists 3 T cell receptor beta chains sequenced from one sample in a study of identical twins. TCRdb used MiXCR to reprocess the 5' RACE reads, holding one entry per CDR3 protein. The sample has 1.5 million or so distinct CDR3 sequences, about 32% seen once. The sample was cord blood. The receptors were sampled from a newborn girl in good health.

Note on this clonotype: One end of the junction fails to match germline, which may point to a read error. V is TRBV28 and J is TRBJ1-5, with 8 nucleotides matching TRBD1. This CDR3 has 15 residues. Germline V gene sequence: CDR1 MDHEN, CDR2 SYDVKM. The CDR3 nucleotides are TGTGACAGCAGGTCCCCGACAGGGGAAAATCAGCCCCAGCATTTT. It yields the protein CDSRSPTGENQPQHF.

For this clonotype: This may be a read error, as it is one base from a much larger clone. The chain carries TRBV7-2 and TRBJ2-7, with 7 positions matching TRBD2. Per the germline V gene, CDR1 is SGHTA and CDR2 is FQGNSA. The CDR3 is 15 residues long. Losses at the gene ends were 7 bases for V and 7 bases for J; bases not matched to a gene: 16. The CDR3 sequence is CASILGLSSGDEQYF. The CDR3 DNA reads TGTGCCAGCATCCTTGGTCTATCTAGCGGCGATGAGCAGTACTTC.

This clonotype was observed a few times. The chain couples TRBV21-1 to TRBJ2-1; whether TRBD2, the table's D call, matches the DNA was not checked. TRBV21-1 counts as a pseudogene. The CDR3 is made up of 16 amino acids. The CDR3 DNA is TGTGCCAGCAGCAAAAACGGAGCGGGAGGAGTCGATGAGCAGTTCTTC. Protein: CASSKNGAGGVDEQFF.